A single sample gave rise to the 14 T cell receptor beta chains below, sequenced in a study of blood T cell repertoires in COVID-19. The assay was immunoSEQ multiplex PCR, and TCRdb's table has in-frame clones only and misses some. The sample has roughly 150,000 clones, roughly 85% seen once. Sequencing input: peripheral blood. These receptors were collected from a middle-aged man with acute or convalescent COVID-19.

The CDR3 protein is CASSLKAGQELQETQYF. The CDR3 nucleotides read TGTGCCAGCAGCTTGAAGGCGGGACAGGAGCTACAAGAGACCCAGTACTTC. The genes are TRBV5-6 and TRBJ2-5; 8 bases match TRBD1. V lost 1 base to trimming and J lost 2 bases; unmatched junction nucleotides: 10. The CDR3 runs to 17 residues. Germline values: CDR1 SGHDT, CDR2 YYEEEE.

The V call is TRBV6-6, the J call TRBJ1-1; D ambiguous. The CDR3 spans 11 residues. V was shortened by 10 bases and J by 5 bases, with 11 bases between the two germline ends. Germline CDR1 reads MNHNY; CDR2 reads SVGAGI (reference sequence). The CDR3 bases are TGTGCCACTCCCCGGGGAACTGAAGCTTTCTTT. Its protein is CATPRGTEAFF.

The chain is built from TRBV6-5 and TRBJ1-2; D remains unclear. CDR1 and CDR2 from the germline V gene are MNHEY and SVGAGI. This CDR3 region has 12 residues. V was cut by 2 bases and J by 8 bases, with 9 bases left in between. As DNA, the CDR3 is TGTGCCAGCAGTTACGCGGGCCGGGGCTACACCTTC. Its protein product is CASSYAGRGYTF.

The J gene is TRBJ2-6, the V gene TRBV5-4; no definite D call. CDR3 size: 15 residues. V was shortened by 4 bases and J by 0 bases, with 8 bases between the two germline ends. Per the germline V gene, CDR1 is SGHNT and CDR2 is YYREEE (reference sequence). CDR3 sequence reads: CASSPPYSGANVLTF. In nucleotides, the CDR3 is TGTGCCAGCAGCCCCCCTTACTCTGGGGCCAACGTCCTGACTTTC.

The V gene is TRBV9, the J gene TRBJ1-2; D is unclear. This CDR3 comprises 13 residues. Trimming left V 0 bases short and J 2 bases short, with 5 bases between. In germline, CDR1 is SGDLS, CDR2 YYNGEE. CDR3 nucleotide sequence: TGTGCCAGCAGCGTAGCCGGGAACTATGGCTACACCTTC. Protein: CASSVAGNYGYTF.

The chain has TRBV29-1 and TRBJ1-2; no reliable D call. Germline V gene data show CDR1 as SQVTM and CDR2 as ANQGSEA. V lost 4 bases to trimming and J lost 3 bases, with 9 bases between them. There are 12 residues in the CDR3. The CDR3 sequence: CSVGREDYGYTF. In nucleotides, the CDR3 is TGCAGCGTTGGGAGGGAAGACTATGGCTACACCTTC.

The rearrangement joins TRBV2 to TRBJ1-2; tentative D call: TRBD1 (5 bases). The CDR3 spans 13 residues. Trimming took off 6 bases at V and 6 bases at J, with 14 bases between the two ends. Germline V gene data show CDR1 as SNHLY and CDR2 as FYNNEI. The CDR3 DNA reads as TGTGCCAGCAGCCGAGCGGGGGGGAATGGCTACACCTTC. This encodes CASSRAGGNGYTF.

As DNA, the CDR3 is TGTGCCAGCAGTTCCAGTCAGGTTGCGATTCAGTACTTC. This encodes CASSSSQVAIQYF. The V call is TRBV28, the J call TRBJ2-4; no definite D call. Trimming cost V 4 bases and J 10 bases, with 14 bases left between them. Germline V gives CDR1 MDHEN, CDR2 SYDVKM. The CDR3 has 13 amino acids.

The J gene is TRBJ2-1, the V gene TRBV5-1; TRBD2 matches at 8 bases. V shed 2 bases and J 4 bases; nucleotides not matched to a gene: 5. Germline V lookup: CDR1 SGHRS, CDR2 YFSETQ. The CDR3 has 15 residues. CDR3 loop: CASSFSGALYNEQFF. The CDR3 DNA is TGCGCCAGCAGCTTTAGCGGGGCCTTGTACAATGAGCAGTTCTTC. The full variable domain, with the rest looked up from reference TRBV5-1 and TRBJ2-1, is KAGVTQTPRYLIKTRGQQVTLSCSPISGHRSVSWYQQTPGQGLQFLFEYFSETQRNKGNFPGRFSGRQFSNSRSEMNVSTLELGDSALYLCASSFSGALYNEQFFGPGTRLTVL.

This clone was seen once. V and J are TRBV2 and TRBJ1-2; D possibly corresponds to TRBD1 (6 bases). The CDR3 has 13 amino acids. Looked up from germline, CDR1 is SNHLY and CDR2 is FYNNEI. V dropped 8 bases and J dropped 2 bases, with 12 bases sitting between them. The CDR3 region is CASLPDRNYGYTF. CDR3 nucleotides: TGTGCCAGCTTACCAGACAGGAACTATGGCTACACCTTC.

The chain joins TRBV24-1 to TRBJ1-1; D not resolved. Looked up from germline, CDR1 is KGHDR and CDR2 is SFDVKD. This CDR3 contains 13 residues. V lost 4 bases and J lost 1, with 6 bases in between. The CDR3 spells CATSDIRNTEAFF. In nucleotides, the CDR3 is TGTGCCACCAGTGACATCAGGAACACTGAAGCTTTCTTT.

The J gene is TRBJ2-7, the V gene TRBV10-1; 9 nucleotides line up with TRBD2. V trimming: 0 bases; J trimming: 5 bases; junction bases outside the gene matches: 11. The CDR3 runs to 17 residues. Germline lookup yields CDR1 WNHNN and CDR2 SYGVQD (reference sequence). This chain's CDR3 is CASSESASAGGYDEQYF. CDR3 sequence (DNA): TGCGCCAGCAGTGAGTCCGCATCCGCGGGAGGGTACGACGAGCAGTACTTC.

This chain joins TRBV2 and TRBJ1-5, with D perhaps TRBD1 (6 bases). V lost 6 bases and J 5 bases, leaving 14 bases between the germline ends. The CDR3 spans 14 residues. Germline lookup yields CDR1 SNHLY and CDR2 FYNNEI. The CDR3 protein is CASSPNRDDQPQHF. CDR3 nucleotide sequence: TGTGCCAGCAGCCCAAACAGGGATGATCAGCCCCAGCATTTT.

The chain links TRBV30 to TRBJ1-2; no reliable D call. The CDR3 is 13 amino acids. Trimming left V 0 bases short and J 2 bases short, with 7 bases between. Per the germline V gene, CDR1 is GTSNPN and CDR2 is SVGIG (reference sequence). DNA of the CDR3: TGTGCCTGGAGTGTACAAGTAAACTATGGCTACACCTTC. Its translation: CAWSVQVNYGYTF.